A single count supports the clone carrying this TCR beta chain. Its antigen is unidentified. The CDR3 spans 14 residues. CDR1 LNHDA and CDR2 SQIVND come from the germline V gene (reference sequence). The data were obtained in a study of beta chain features in type 1 diabetes. Across the whole study: Cell yields, gender and age were similar in healthy donors and patients. Analysis included 107,917,701 sorted cells drawn from all samples. Points from the study as a whole: People with Type 1 diabetes carried modestly yet significantly shorter TCRB CDR3s in all four CD4+ subsets. Within patients, naive, central memory and Treg TCRB repertoires seemed more similar than within healthy donors.

Reverse transcribing all isolated RNA meant expressed TCRB transcripts were sequenced. Only in-frame clones appear in the TCRdb table, and some are missing; sequencing was by immunoSEQ multiplex PCR. In the table there are fewer than 450,000 clones, less than 15% of which are singletons. Sequenced: naive CD4+ T cells from blood. This sequence originates from a woman aged 18-29 years with type 1 diabetes. The genes are TRBV19 and TRBJ2-5; the match to TRBD1 covers 8 bases. Gene TRBJ2-7 matches the end of the DNA better, so the J call may be wrong. The CDR3: CASSTSLTGDEQYF. The DNA for the CDR3 is TGTGCCAGTAGTACCTCCTTGACAGGGGACGAGCAGTACTTC.